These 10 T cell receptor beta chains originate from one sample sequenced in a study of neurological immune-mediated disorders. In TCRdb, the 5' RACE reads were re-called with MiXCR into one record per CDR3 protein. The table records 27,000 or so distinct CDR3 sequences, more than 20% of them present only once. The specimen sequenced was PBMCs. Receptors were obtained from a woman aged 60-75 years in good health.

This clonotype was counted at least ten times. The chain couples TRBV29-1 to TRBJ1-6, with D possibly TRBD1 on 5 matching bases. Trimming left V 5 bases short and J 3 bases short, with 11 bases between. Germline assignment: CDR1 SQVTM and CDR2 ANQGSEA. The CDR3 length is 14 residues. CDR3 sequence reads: CSVRRDDYNSPLHF. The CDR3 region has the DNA TGCAGCGTTCGGAGGGACGACTATAATTCACCCCTCCACTTT.

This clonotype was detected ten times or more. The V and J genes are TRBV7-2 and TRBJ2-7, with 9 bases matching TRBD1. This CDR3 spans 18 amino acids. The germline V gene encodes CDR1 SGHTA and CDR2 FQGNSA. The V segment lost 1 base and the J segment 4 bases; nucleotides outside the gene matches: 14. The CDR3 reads CASSLGGTGISTGYEQYF. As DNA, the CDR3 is TGTGCCAGCAGCTTAGGTGGGACAGGGATCTCAACTGGGTACGAGCAGTACTTC.

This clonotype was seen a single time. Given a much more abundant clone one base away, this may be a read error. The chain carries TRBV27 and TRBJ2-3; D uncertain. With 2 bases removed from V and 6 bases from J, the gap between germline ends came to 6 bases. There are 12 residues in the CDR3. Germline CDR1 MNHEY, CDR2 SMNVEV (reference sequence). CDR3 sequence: CASSLTYDTQYF. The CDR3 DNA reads TGTGCCAGCAGTTTAACATATGATACGCAGTATTTT.

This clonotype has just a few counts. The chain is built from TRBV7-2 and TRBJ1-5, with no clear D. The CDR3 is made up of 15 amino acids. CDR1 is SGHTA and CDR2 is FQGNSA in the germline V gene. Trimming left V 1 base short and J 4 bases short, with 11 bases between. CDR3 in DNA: TGTACCAGCAGCTTAGGCAGACAACTGAATCAGCCCCAGCATTTT. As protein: CTSSLGRQLNQPQHF.

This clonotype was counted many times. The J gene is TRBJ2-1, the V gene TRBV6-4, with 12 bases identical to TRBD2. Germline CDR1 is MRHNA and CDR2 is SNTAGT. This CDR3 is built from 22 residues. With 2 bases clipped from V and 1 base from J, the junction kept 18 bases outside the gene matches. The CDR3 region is CASSDVGDSKALAGGSYNEQFF. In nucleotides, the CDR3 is TGTGCCAGCAGTGACGTAGGGGACAGTAAGGCGCTAGCGGGGGGGTCCTACAATGAGCAGTTCTTC.

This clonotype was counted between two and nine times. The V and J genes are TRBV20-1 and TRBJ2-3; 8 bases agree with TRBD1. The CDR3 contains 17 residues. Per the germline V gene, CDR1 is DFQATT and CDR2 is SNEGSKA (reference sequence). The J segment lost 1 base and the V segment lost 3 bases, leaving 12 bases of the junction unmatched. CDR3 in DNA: TGCAGTGCTAGCTACCAGGGGGCTGTGTTGCGCACAGATACGCAGTATTTT. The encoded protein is CSASYQGAVLRTDTQYF.

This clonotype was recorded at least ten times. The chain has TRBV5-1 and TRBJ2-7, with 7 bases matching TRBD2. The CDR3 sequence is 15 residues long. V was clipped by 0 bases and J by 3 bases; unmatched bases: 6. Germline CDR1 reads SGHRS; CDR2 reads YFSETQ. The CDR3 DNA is TGCGCCAGCAGCTTGGGCTCCGCTAGCGGCTACGAGCAGTACTTC. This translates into CASSLGSASGYEQYF.

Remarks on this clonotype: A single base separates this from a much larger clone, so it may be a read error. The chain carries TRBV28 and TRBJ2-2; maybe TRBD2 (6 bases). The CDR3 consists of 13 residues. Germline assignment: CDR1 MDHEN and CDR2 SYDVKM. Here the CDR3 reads CVSLGGLAGEPFF. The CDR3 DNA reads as TGTGTCTCTTTGGGAGGACTGGCCGGGGAGCCGTTTTTT. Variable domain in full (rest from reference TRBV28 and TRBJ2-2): DVKVTQSSRYLVKRTGEKVFLECVQDMDHENMFWYRQDPGLGLRLIYFSYDVKMKEKGDIPEGYSVSREKKERFSLILESASTNQTSMYLCVSLGGLAGEPFFGEGSRLTVL.

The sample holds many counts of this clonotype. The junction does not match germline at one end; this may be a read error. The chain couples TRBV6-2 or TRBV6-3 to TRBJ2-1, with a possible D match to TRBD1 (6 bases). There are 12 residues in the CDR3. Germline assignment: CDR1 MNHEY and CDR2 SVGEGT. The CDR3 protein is CASSLDSHSFHF. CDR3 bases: TGTGCCAGCAGTTTGGACAGCCACTCGTTTCACTTC.

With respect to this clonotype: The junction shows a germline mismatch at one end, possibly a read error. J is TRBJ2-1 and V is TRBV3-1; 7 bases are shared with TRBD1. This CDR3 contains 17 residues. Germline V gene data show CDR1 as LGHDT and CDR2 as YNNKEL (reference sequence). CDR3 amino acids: CASSQVGCRGSHNEQFF. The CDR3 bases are TGCGCCAGCAGCCAAGTCGGATGCAGGGGGTCCCACAATGAGCAGTTCTTC.